Included here is one T cell receptor beta chain sequence, with context. Which antigen it targets is not known. Within one base of it there is no much larger clone, and no base qualities were kept. The sample is drawn from a study of CD8+CD57+ T cells in acquired aplastic anemia (dated by TCRdb to 2017 to 2018). As for the study more broadly: On average, sorted CD4+ and CD8+ cells yielded 3.2 ug of extracted DNA, with a range of about 0.19 to 30 ug. CD8+CD57+ expansion was defined as a frequency above the mean frequency observed in healthy subjects. Summary of the overall study and its limitations: Although around 30 CD8+ CDR3 sequences were shared by patients and controls, these sequences appeared highly expressed in patients and within the immunodominant clones of patients. Between patients and healthy controls, no significant difference in CD8+ Simpson's diversity was found (P=0.060).

Flow cytometry had shown CD8+CD57+ cell expansion in the patients selected for sequencing. Every patient had a diagnosis of severe acquired aplastic anemia based on International Study of Aplastic Anemia and Agranulocytosis and Camitta criteria. No therapy had been received by the patients at the time of blood sampling. In the study, sorted CD4+ and CD8+ blood T cells from patients with severe aplastic anemia and from healthy subjects underwent deep sequencing of TCR repertoires. Patients were enrolled in the USA under clinicaltrials.gov protocols 00001620, 01623167, 00001397, 00071045, 00081523 and 00961064. Ficoll-Paque density gradient centrifugation was used to isolate peripheral blood mononuclear cells. Before DNA was extracted, CD4+ and CD8+ T cells were sorted using either FACS or magnetic beads. TCR beta VDJ combination and CDR3 sequence profiling used genomic DNA as the template. TCR repertoire sequencing was run on an Illumina HiSeq 2000. The paper's data handling went like this. Repertoire assessment relied on Simpson's diversity index, CDR3 size and DJ length profiles, and TRBV/TRBJ rearrangement plots. The immunodominant clone was defined as the most abundant DNA sequence in deep sequencing data. CDR3 amino acid sequences were checked for sharing between subjects and were compared against published repertoires and the VDJdb database. Through fastp at Q25 and MiXCR, TCRdb rebuilt clones from the public reads, retaining in-frame beta chains. Every CDR3 protein is listed once, alongside the most common genes and DNA of its rows. The V and J calls and clone size are TCRdb's, not the authors'. The sample data list about half a million distinct CDR3 sequences, and around a third of these were observed just once. Under 0.95% of the sample lies in the top ten.

The sequence came from a human donor with aplastic anemia. The sequenced material came from sorted CD4+, CD8+, or CD8+CD57+ T cells (not recorded which) from PBMCs.

The DNA sequence is as follows: TGCAGTGCTACCCCCCTGGCGGGAGGGCCTCAAGAGACCCAGTACTTC. It is translated as CSATPLAGGPQETQYF. The rearrangement combines TRBV20-1 with TRBJ2-5, and TRBD2 aligns with 9 junction nucleotides. From cysteine to phenylalanine, the CDR3 is 16 amino acids long. Only the CDR3 part of the read is kept: 48 bases, read in frame from the first base. CDR1 DFQATT and CDR2 SNEGSKA are derived from the germline V gene (reference sequence). Germline trimming amounts to 4 bases on V and 2 bases on J, with 11 as the count of junction bases outside the gene matches.